One and the same sample provided the 28 T cell receptor beta chains below, sequenced in a study of blood T cell repertoires in COVID-19. Only in-frame clones appear in the TCRdb table, and some are missing; sequencing was by immunoSEQ multiplex PCR. Of 78,000 or so clones in the sample, roughly 80% were seen once. Sequenced material: peripheral blood. All receptors derive from a woman aged 55-70 years with acute or convalescent COVID-19.

V usage is TRBV11-2 and J usage is TRBJ1-1, with 8 nucleotides matching TRBD1. The germline V gene has CDR1 SGHAT and CDR2 FQNNGV. Trimming cost V 5 bases and J 1 base; bases outside gene matches: 3. CDR3 length: 14 amino acids. CDR3 region: CASSPGQGNTEAFF. In DNA form, the CDR3 reads TGTGCCAGCAGCCCCGGACAGGGGAACACTGAAGCTTTCTTT.

This chain connects TRBV18 to TRBJ1-1; D perhaps matches TRBD1 (5 bases). The CDR3 consists of 14 residues. The germline V gene encodes CDR1 KGHSH and CDR2 LQKENI. V lost 2 bases to trimming and J lost 4 bases, with 11 bases between them. CDR3 residues: CASSPVREGTEAFF. The DNA for the CDR3 is TGTGCCAGCTCACCAGTCAGGGAGGGCACTGAAGCTTTCTTT.

Only one count was recorded for this clone. The V gene is TRBV3-1 (or the pseudogene TRBV3-2), the J gene TRBJ1-1, with 9 bases matching TRBD1. The germline V gene encodes CDR1 LGHDT and CDR2 YNNKEL (reference sequence). This CDR3 contains 12 residues. The trim removed 3 bases at V and 11 bases at J, leaving 4 bases unmatched. This CDR3 is CASSQADRGAFF. The CDR3 bases are TGTGCCAGCAGCCAGGCAGACAGGGGGGCTTTCTTT.

The chain couples TRBV19 to TRBJ1-1; D is ambiguous. Germline CDR1 reads LNHDA; CDR2 reads SQIVND (reference sequence). The CDR3 loop spans 17 amino acids. The V end lost 4 bases, the J end lost 1 base, and 19 bases lay between the germline ends. The CDR3 DNA is TGTGCCAGTAGTAGTGGCAGGTACGACATGAAGAACACTGAAGCTTTCTTT. Its translation: CASSSGRYDMKNTEAFF.

This sequence joins TRBV12-3 or TRBV12-4 and TRBJ1-1; D is possibly TRBD1 (6 bases). The ends were cut back, 7 bases at V and 4 bases at J, with 13 bases in the middle. The CDR3 totals 13 residues. The DNA for the CDR3 is TGTGCCAGCACCCGAACAGGGAGCACTGAAGCTTTCTTT. Translated: CASTRTGSTEAFF.

The CDR3: CASSPPLSPLHF. DNA of the CDR3: TGTGCCAGCAGTCCCCCACTTTCACCCCTCCACTTT. The chain joins TRBV12-3 or TRBV12-4 to TRBJ1-6; D gene ambiguous. This CDR3 comprises 12 residues. The ends were cut back, 5 bases at V and 9 bases at J, with 8 bases in the middle.

This clone has more than one count but fewer than ten. The chain couples TRBV11-2 to TRBJ2-3; weak D call: TRBD1 (5 bases). The germline CDR1 and CDR2 sequences are SGHAT and FQNNGV. The CDR3 contains 15 residues. V lost 5 bases and J 0 bases, leaving 12 bases between the germline ends. In DNA form, the CDR3 reads TGTGCCAGCAGCCACTTACAGGCGAGCACAGATACGCAGTATTTT. This translates into CASSHLQASTDTQYF.

In nucleotides, the CDR3 is TGTGCCAGCAGCCAGACGACAGGGGCACTCTATGGCTACACCTTC. Translation: CASSQTTGALYGYTF. This chain links TRBV3-1 (or the pseudogene TRBV3-2) with TRBJ1-2; 8 bases are a match to TRBD1. CDR3 length: 15 residues. Germline V CDR1 and CDR2: LGHDT, YNNKEL (reference sequence). The ends lost 3 bases at V and 4 bases at J; junction bases unmatched: 7.

V is TRBV29-1 and J is TRBJ2-7, with TRBD2 as a possible D gene (5 bases). CDR1 and CDR2 from the germline V gene are SQVTM and ANQGSEA. The CDR3 sequence is 14 residues long. Trimming took off 7 bases at V and 6 bases at J, with 22 bases between the two ends. CDR3 sequence reads: CSAPRPSGSGEQYF. In nucleotides, the CDR3 is TGCAGCGCCCCCCGCCCCTCGGGGTCGGGCGAGCAGTACTTC.

The chain combines TRBV7-3 with TRBJ2-7; perhaps TRBD1 as D (6 bases). The germline V and J ends were trimmed by 4 bases and 4 bases, with 11 bases remaining between them. This CDR3 is 13 amino acids long. Germline V CDR1 and CDR2: SGHTA, FQGTGA. CDR3 nucleotide sequence: TGTGCCAGCAGCTACGAAGGGGGTTACGAGCAGTACTTC. Its protein is CASSYEGGYEQYF.

The J gene is TRBJ1-1, the V gene TRBV14, with D possibly matching TRBD1 (5 bases). The CDR3 is 14 amino acids. Germline CDR1 SGHDN, CDR2 FVKESK. Trimming pared 3 bases from V and 1 base from J, leaving 9 bases between. CDR3: CASSHMTANTEAFF. The CDR3 DNA sequence: TGTGCCAGCAGCCACATGACAGCGAACACTGAAGCTTTCTTT.

This sequence joins TRBV7-9 and TRBJ1-4; 10 nucleotides align to TRBD1. This CDR3 comprises 17 residues. Trimming cost V 5 bases and J 0 bases; bases outside gene matches: 6. Looked up from germline, CDR1 is SEHNR and CDR2 is FQNEAQ (reference sequence). The CDR3 bases are TGTGCCAGCAGCACCGGACAGGGGGTCACAACTAATGAAAAACTGTTTTTT. Its protein product is CASSTGQGVTTNEKLFF.

This sequence joins TRBV30 and TRBJ1-1; the match to TRBD1 covers 8 bases. The CDR3 extends over 12 amino acids. Germline CDR1 reads GTSNPN; CDR2 reads SVGIG (reference sequence). After removal of 8 bases from V and 0 bases from J, the junction contained 2 bases not matched to a gene. CDR3 in amino acids: CARDRMNTEAFF. CDR3 DNA sequence: TGTGCCAGGGACAGGATGAACACTGAAGCTTTCTTT.

Written as DNA, the CDR3 is TGTGCCAGCAGTACCCGGGACAGGTACAATGAGCAGTTCTTC. The encoded protein is CASSTRDRYNEQFF. The genes are TRBV6-2 or TRBV6-3 and TRBJ2-1, with 8 bases aligning to TRBD1. V lost 5 bases, J lost 4 bases, and 4 bases stayed unmatched. The CDR3 covers 14 residues. CDR1 is MNHEY, CDR2 SVGEGT, per germline.

The chain carries TRBV6-5 and TRBJ2-7; tentative D call: TRBD2 (5 bases). Trimming left V 0 bases short and J 7 bases short, with 13 bases between. Germline values: CDR1 MNHEY, CDR2 SVGAGI. There are 14 residues in the CDR3. The CDR3 loop reads CASSYSPGLEEQYF. Here the CDR3 DNA reads TGTGCCAGCAGTTACTCGCCGGGGTTGGAAGAGCAGTACTTC.

J is TRBJ1-2 and V is TRBV19; maybe TRBD1 (6 bases). The CDR3 extends over 13 amino acids. Germline CDR1 and CDR2: LNHDA and SQIVND (reference sequence). Trimming removed 7 bases at V and 10 bases at J, with 19 bases between. CDR3 sequence reads: CASTPPQGSFYTF. CDR3 in DNA: TGTGCCAGTACCCCACCCCAGGGGTCCTTCTACACCTTC. The full variable domain, completed using reference TRBV19 and TRBJ1-2, is DGGITQSPKYLFRKEGQNVTLSCEQNLNHDAMYWYRQDPGQGLRLIYYSQIVNDFQKGDIAEGYSVSREKKESFPLTVTSAQKNPTAFYLCASTPPQGSFYTFGSGTRLTVV.

The V gene is TRBV5-6, the J gene TRBJ2-1, with 11 bases matching TRBD2. Germline lookup yields CDR1 SGHDT and CDR2 YYEEEE. With 4 bases clipped from V and 2 bases from J, the junction kept 8 bases outside the gene matches. This CDR3 has 17 amino acids. DNA of the CDR3: TGTGCCAGCAGCCCTTGGGGTAGCGGGGGGGCCTACAATGAGCAGTTCTTC. This translates into CASSPWGSGGAYNEQFF.

This clone has only one observation. The rearrangement joins TRBV12-3 or TRBV12-4 to TRBJ1-2; D possibly corresponds to TRBD1 (5 bases). The length of the CDR3 is 13 residues. V lost 1 base, J lost 3 bases, and 6 bases lay in between. The CDR3 region has the DNA TGTGCCAGCAGTTTAGGGACACACTATGGCTACACCTTC. Translated: CASSLGTHYGYTF.

The V call is TRBV5-6, the J call TRBJ2-5; D gene uncertain. V was clipped by 4 bases and J by 1 base, with 8 bases between them. Germline V gene sequence: CDR1 SGHDT, CDR2 YYEEEE. This CDR3 is 13 amino acids long. The CDR3 DNA sequence: TGTGCCAGCAGCCCTGTGAGCCAAGAGACCCAGTACTTC. Translating it yields CASSPVSQETQYF. The variable domain in full, completed from reference TRBV5-6 and TRBJ2-5, reads DAGVTQSPTHLIKTRGQQVTLRCSPKSGHDTVSWYQQALGQGPQFIFQYYEEEERQRGNFPDRFSGHQFPNYSSELNVNALLLGDSALYLCASSPVSQETQYFGPGTRLLVL.

The chain employs TRBV21-1 and TRBJ1-2. TRBV21-1 is a recognized pseudogene. The CDR3 totals 17 residues. The CDR3 DNA sequence: TGTGCCAGCAGCCACTATCGGAGGGCGGGCGCTAACTATGGCTACACCTTC. It specifies CASSHYRRAGANYGYTF.

Here the CDR3 reads CASRGGTSTPVTDTQYF. In DNA form, the CDR3 reads TGTGCCAGCCGGGGAGGTACTAGCACTCCAGTAACAGATACGCAGTATTTT. The rearrangement joins TRBV21-1 to TRBJ2-3; the table assigns TRBD2, which was not confirmed against the DNA. TRBV21-1 is deemed a pseudogene. The CDR3 sequence is 17 residues long.

This chain connects TRBV4-2 to TRBJ2-2; 9 bases map to TRBD2. Germline V gene lookup returns CDR1 LGHNA and CDR2 YNFKEQ. The V gene end was trimmed by 0 bases and the J gene end by 5 bases; junction bases not matched to a gene: 4. The CDR3 is 16 residues long. The CDR3 bases are TGTGCCAGCAGCCAAGACGCAGCGGGGGGTACCGGGGAGCTGTTTTTT. Protein: CASSQDAAGGTGELFF.

This sequence joins TRBV14 and TRBJ2-7, with 8 bases aligning to TRBD1. This CDR3 is 15 amino acids long. Losses at the gene ends were 1 base for V and 3 bases for J; bases not matched to a gene: 5. The germline V gene has CDR1 SGHDN and CDR2 FVKESK. This CDR3 is CASSQVHRGNYEQYF. CDR3 sequence (DNA): TGTGCCAGCAGCCAAGTCCACAGGGGGAACTACGAGCAGTACTTC. The full variable domain, completed using reference TRBV14 and TRBJ2-7, is EAGVTQFPSHSVIEKGQTVTLRCDPISGHDNLYWYRRVMGKEIKFLLHFVKESKQDESGMPNNRFLAERTGGTYSTLKVQPAELEDSGVYFCASSQVHRGNYEQYFGPGTRLTVT.

This sequence joins TRBV5-1 and TRBJ2-1, with D tentatively TRBD2 (5 bases). The V and J ends lost 4 bases and 8 bases respectively, with 25 bases between them. Germline values: CDR1 SGHRS, CDR2 YFSETQ. The CDR3 is 17 residues long. The CDR3 is CASSGRPSARGGDEQFF. In nucleotides, the CDR3 is TGCGCCAGCAGCGGACGTCCCTCGGCTCGGGGTGGAGATGAGCAGTTCTTC.

This chain joins TRBV6-5 and TRBJ1-2; weak D call: TRBD1 (5 bases). This CDR3 has 15 residues. V shed 0 bases and J shed 3 bases, with 11 bases lying between them. Germline lookup yields CDR1 MNHEY and CDR2 SVGAGI. The DNA of the CDR3 is TGTGCCAGCAGTTACTCGGCATCGGGGGACTATGGCTACACCTTC. Amino acid sequence: CASSYSASGDYGYTF.

The chain recombines TRBV3-1 (or the pseudogene TRBV3-2) with TRBJ2-7; 8 bases line up with TRBD1. The CDR3 totals 18 residues. Per the germline V gene, CDR1 is LGHDT and CDR2 is YNNKEL (reference sequence). V lost 0 bases to trimming and J lost 4 bases; unmatched junction nucleotides: 14. CDR3: CASSQESRAGGVRYEQYF. The CDR3 coding sequence is TGTGCCAGCAGCCAAGAAAGTAGAGCAGGGGGCGTCAGGTACGAGCAGTACTTC.

In this sample, this clone turned up a few times. V usage is TRBV6-1 and J usage is TRBJ2-7; D possibly corresponds to TRBD2 (6 bases). Trimming left V 0 bases short and J 6 bases short, with 21 bases between. The germline V gene has CDR1 MNHNS and CDR2 SASEGT. The CDR3 is made up of 17 amino acids. The CDR3 nucleotides are TGTGCCAGCAGTGAAGCGCCCGGGGCGGCCTCAGCGGGCGAGCAGTACTTC. It codes for CASSEAPGAASAGEQYF.

This chain connects TRBV3-1 (or the pseudogene TRBV3-2) to TRBJ2-2; 13 nucleotides line up with TRBD2. The CDR3 is 17 residues long. Germline CDR1 and CDR2: LGHDT and YNNKEL (reference sequence). V lost 6 bases, J lost 3 bases, and 7 bases stayed unmatched. CDR3 in amino acids: CASSPTSGGSYTGELFF. Here the CDR3 DNA reads TGTGCCAGCAGTCCGACTAGCGGGGGGTCTTACACCGGGGAGCTGTTTTTT.